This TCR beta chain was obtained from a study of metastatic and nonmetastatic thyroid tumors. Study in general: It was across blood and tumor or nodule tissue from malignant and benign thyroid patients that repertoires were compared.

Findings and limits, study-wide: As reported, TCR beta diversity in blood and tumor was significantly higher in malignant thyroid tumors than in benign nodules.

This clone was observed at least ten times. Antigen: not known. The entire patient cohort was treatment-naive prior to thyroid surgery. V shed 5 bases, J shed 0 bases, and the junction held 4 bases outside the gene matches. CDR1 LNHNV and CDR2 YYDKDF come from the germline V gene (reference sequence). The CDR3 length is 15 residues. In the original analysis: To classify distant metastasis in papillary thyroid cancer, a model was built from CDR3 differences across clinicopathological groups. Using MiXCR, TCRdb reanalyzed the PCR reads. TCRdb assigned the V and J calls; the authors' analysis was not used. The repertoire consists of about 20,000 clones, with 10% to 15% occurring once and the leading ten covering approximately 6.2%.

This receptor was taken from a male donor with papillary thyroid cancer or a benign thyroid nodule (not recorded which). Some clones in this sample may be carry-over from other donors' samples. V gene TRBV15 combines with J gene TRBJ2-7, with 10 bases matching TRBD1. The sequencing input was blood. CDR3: CATSADRGSSYEQYF. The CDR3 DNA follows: TGTGCCACCAGCGCGGACAGGGGGAGCTCCTACGAGCAGTACTTC.